These T cell receptor beta chains were read from a single sample in a study of shared clonotypes between healthy human individuals. Produced via immunoSEQ multiplex PCR; TCRdb's table is partial and in-frame only. The sample holds roughly 2.2 million clones, 92% seen once. The sample taken for sequencing was naive CD4+ T cells from PBMCs. Every receptor here comes from a man younger than 35 in good health. Some clones in this sample may be carry-over from other donors' samples. Both conserved end residues are part of each CDR3. Each record gives: D gene, V gene, clone size, J gene, CDR3 DNA, CDR3 protein. D genes are given only for firm matches. Clone size appears in some rows only: once, few, many, or a class for an expanded clone.

-	TRBV6-1	-	TRBJ2-7	TGTGCCAGCAGCATCCGGCCTGAGAGGGCCGCTGAGCAGTACTTC	CASSIRPERAAEQYF
TRBD1	TRBV10-1	once	TRBJ2-7	TGCGCCAGCAGTGCGAACCGGGACAGGGGGTGCTACGAGCAGTACTTC	CASSANRDRGCYEQYF
TRBD1	TRBV5-1	-	TRBJ2-1	TGCGCCAGCAGCTTACCCCGGGACAGGGGGGTAGATGAGCAGTTCTTC	CASSLPRDRGVDEQFF
-	TRBV18	-	TRBJ2-2	TGTGCCAGCTCACCCATTTCCGGGACCCAACCCGGGGAGCTGTTTTTT	CASSPISGTQPGELFF
-	TRBV28	-	TRBJ2-7	TGTGCCAGCAGTTTAGGAGACGAGCAGTACTTC	CASSLGDEQYF
-	TRBV10-3	-	TRBJ2-2	TGTGCCATCAGTGAAACTACAGACACCGGGGAGCTGTTTTTT	CAISETTDTGELFF
-	TRBV11-3	-	TRBJ2-3	TGTGCCAGCAGCCAGACGGCCAGCACAGATACGCAGTATTTT	CASSQTASTDTQYF
-	TRBV18	-	TRBJ1-1	TGTGCCAGCTCGCCTCGCCAGGGCCAGAGCACTGAAGCTTTCTTT	CASSPRQGQSTEAFF
TRBD1	TRBV5-4	-	TRBJ1-3	TGTGCCAGCAGCTTGGGCAGGGGGCCTGGAAACACCATATATTTT	CASSLGRGPGNTIYF
-	TRBV9	-	TRBJ1-1	TGTGCCAGCAGCGTAGTTGGCAGGGAGGGGGCTGAAGCTTTCTTT	CASSVVGREGAEAFF
TRBD2	TRBV5-1	once	TRBJ2-5	TGCGCCAGCAGCTTTGGACTAGCGGGAGAGACCCAGTACTTC	CASSFGLAGETQYF
-	TRBV7-2	-	TRBJ2-7	TGTGCCAGCAGGCCAGGGGGTTGGCTAGCGGTCTACGAGCAGTACTTC	CASRPGGWLAVYEQYF
TRBD2	TRBV7-3	-	TRBJ2-2	TGTGCCAGCAGCCCCGACTTGACTAGCGGGAAAAACACCGGGGAGCTGTTTTTT	CASSPDLTSGKNTGELFF
TRBD1	TRBV2	once	TRBJ1-2	TGTGCCAGCAATGGGGGGGACAGTCGGGGCTATGGCTACACCTTC	CASNGGDSRGYGYTF
-	TRBV9	-	TRBJ2-7	TGTGCCAGCAGCGTAGGTGGGCAGAACCCCTACGAGCAGTACTTC	CASSVGGQNPYEQYF
-	TRBV5-1	-	TRBJ2-7	TGCGCCAGCAGCTCAACAGGGCGGTGGGAGCAGTACTTC	CASSSTGRWEQYF
-	TRBV6-5	-	TRBJ1-1	TGTGCCAGCACGGGGGGAGTGGGGAACACTGAAGCTTTCTTT	CASTGGVGNTEAFF
TRBD1	TRBV27	few	TRBJ1-4	TGTGCCAGCAGTATCCGGGACAGACCTACAACTAATGAAAAACTGTTTTTT	CASSIRDRPTTNEKLFF
-	TRBV5-1	-	TRBJ2-7	TGCGCCAGCAGCTTGAGATCTGGCTACGAGCAGTACTTC	CASSLRSGYEQYF
-	TRBV5-4	-	TRBJ2-7	TGTGCCAGCACCCCCGCACCCCCGGGACTCAGCTCCTACGAGCAGTACTTC	CASTPAPPGLSSYEQYF
-	TRBV18	-	TRBJ1-1	TGTGCCAGCTCCGATACTGCCAACACTGAAGCTTTCTTT	CASSDTANTEAFF
-	TRBV28	-	TRBJ1-1	TGTGCCAGCAGTTTCTTGGGGACTGAAGCTTTCTTT	CASSFLGTEAFF
-	TRBV5-1	-	TRBJ2-3	TGCGCCAGCAGCTTGGACGGGACCCCTAGCACAGATACGCAGTATTTT	CASSLDGTPSTDTQYF
TRBD2	TRBV9	-	TRBJ2-7	TGTGCCAGCAGCGTAGGTGGGGGGGCCTACGAGCAGTACTTC	CASSVGGGAYEQYF
TRBD2	TRBV5-1	-	TRBJ2-7	TGCGCCAGCAGCTTTGCGGGGGACGAGCAGTACTTC	CASSFAGDEQYF
-	TRBV7-9	-	TRBJ1-1	TGTGCCAGCAGCTTGCAAACAGGGTCGAACACTGAAGCTTTCTTT	CASSLQTGSNTEAFF
TRBD2	TRBV15	-	TRBJ2-1	TGTGCCACCAGCAGAGAACTAGCGGCGTACAATGAGCAGTTCTTC	CATSRELAAYNEQFF
TRBD2	TRBV6-5	-	TRBJ2-7	TGTGCCAGCAAACGGACTAGCGGGAGACCCTACGAGCAGTACTTC	CASKRTSGRPYEQYF
TRBD1	TRBV7-3	few	TRBJ1-2	TGTGCCAGCAGCTTACTGTCAGGGGGAGGATCCAACTATGGCTACACCTTC	CASSLLSGGGSNYGYTF
-	TRBV4-1	-	TRBJ1-6	TGCGCCAGCAGCTCTTACCGGGGTTCACCCCTCCACTTT	CASSSYRGSPLHF
-	TRBV18	-	TRBJ2-3	TGTGCCAGCTCACGGGGTACGCAGTATTTT	CASSRGTQYF
TRBD1	TRBV28	once	TRBJ1-1	TGTGCCAGCAGCCACTCGGACAGGGGGCGAATGAACACTGAAGCTTTCTTT	CASSHSDRGRMNTEAFF
-	TRBV28	-	TRBJ2-2	TGTGCCACGAATCGTGGAGGGGGGAACACCGGGGAGCTGTTTTTT	CATNRGGGNTGELFF
-	TRBV11-2	-	TRBJ1-1	TGTGCCAGCAGCTTGACAGAGAACACTGAAGCTTTCTTT	CASSLTENTEAFF
-	TRBV4-1	-	TRBJ1-4	TGCGCCAGCGCGGCACAGGGAGGGACGGGAGCTAATGAAAAACTGTTTTTT	CASAAQGGTGANEKLFF
TRBD2	TRBV5-8	-	TRBJ2-2	TGTGCCAGCAGCTTGGTCCTAGCGGCCGCCTTAGACGGGGAGCTGTTTTTT	CASSLVLAAALDGELFF
-	TRBV4-1	-	TRBJ2-3	TGCGCCAGCAGCCTAAGAGACAGAGCTAGCACAGATACGCAGTATTTT	CASSLRDRASTDTQYF
-	TRBV7-6	-	TRBJ2-3	TGTGCCAGCAGTATGACAGATACGCAGTATTTT	CASSMTDTQYF
-	TRBV28	-	TRBJ1-5	TGTGCCAGCAGTTTCCCCGGGGTTGGCGGCAATCAGCCCCAGCATTTT	CASSFPGVGGNQPQHF
-	TRBV5-4	-	TRBJ2-5	TGTGCCAGCAGCTCTACGGGATTGGAGACCCAGTACTTC	CASSSTGLETQYF
-	TRBV4-1	once	TRBJ2-2	TGCGCCAGCAGCCAAGACAAAATACCCGGGGAGCTGTTTTTT	CASSQDKIPGELFF
TRBD1	TRBV19	-	TRBJ1-1	TGTGCCAGTAGTGCGACAGGGGGGAACACTGAAGCTTTCTTT	CASSATGGNTEAFF
TRBD2	TRBV7-8	-	TRBJ2-7	TGTGCCAGCAGCTTAGCGCGTCTAGCGGGAGCGAAAGGCTACGAGCAGTACTTC	CASSLARLAGAKGYEQYF
-	TRBV6-5	-	TRBJ1-6	TGTGCCAGCAGTTATGAGAATAATTCACCCCTCCACTTT	CASSYENNSPLHF
TRBD1	TRBV30	-	TRBJ2-1	TGTGCCTGCCAGACAGGGGGCTCTAAAAACAATGAGCAGTTCTTC	CACQTGGSKNNEQFF
-	TRBV9	-	TRBJ2-2	TGTGCCAGCAGCGCCCCTTCCGAGGAGCTGTTTTTT	CASSAPSEELFF
-	TRBV18	-	TRBJ2-1	TGTGCCAGCTCACCACAGGTCCCCTACAATGAGCAGTTCTTC	CASSPQVPYNEQFF
-	TRBV11-2	-	TRBJ1-1	TGTGCCAGCAGTAGAACAGAGAACACTGAAGCTTTCTTT	CASSRTENTEAFF
TRBD1	TRBV28	-	TRBJ1-2	TGTGCCAGCAGTCCCTCACCCAGGGGGTATGGCTACACCTTC	CASSPSPRGYGYTF
-	TRBV5-1	few	TRBJ1-3	TGCGCCAGCAGCTTAACAGGGTCTGGAAACACCATATATTTT	CASSLTGSGNTIYF
-	TRBV5-1	-	TRBJ1-2	TGCGCCAGCAGCTTGCGGGTCCATTCCCATGGCTACACCTTC	CASSLRVHSHGYTF
-	TRBV5-6	once	TRBJ1-4	TGTGCCAGCCAACGGGGCGGAGAAAAACTGTTTTTT	CASQRGGEKLFF
-	TRBV19	-	TRBJ2-7	TGTGCCAGTAGTATTACTGCGGGCTCCGAGCAGTACTTC	CASSITAGSEQYF
TRBD1	TRBV4-1	-	TRBJ2-7	TGCGCCAGCAGCCTCTCTTATACCGGGACAGGGGGTTACGAGCAGTACTTC	CASSLSYTGTGGYEQYF
-	TRBV6-1	-	TRBJ2-7	TGTGCCAGCAGTGATTACAGGGTCCTTCGCGAGCAGTACTTC	CASSDYRVLREQYF
-	TRBV7-9	-	TRBJ1-1	TGTGCCAGCAGCCTCAGGAATGAAGCTTTCTTT	CASSLRNEAFF
TRBD1	TRBV28	-	TRBJ1-5	TGTGCCAGCAGTGAATTCCCAGGGGGCGACGATAGCAATCAGCCCCAGCATTTT	CASSEFPGGDDSNQPQHF
-	TRBV29-1	few	TRBJ1-5	TGCAGCGTTGAAGATAAGGCAGATCAGCCCCAGCATTTT	CSVEDKADQPQHF